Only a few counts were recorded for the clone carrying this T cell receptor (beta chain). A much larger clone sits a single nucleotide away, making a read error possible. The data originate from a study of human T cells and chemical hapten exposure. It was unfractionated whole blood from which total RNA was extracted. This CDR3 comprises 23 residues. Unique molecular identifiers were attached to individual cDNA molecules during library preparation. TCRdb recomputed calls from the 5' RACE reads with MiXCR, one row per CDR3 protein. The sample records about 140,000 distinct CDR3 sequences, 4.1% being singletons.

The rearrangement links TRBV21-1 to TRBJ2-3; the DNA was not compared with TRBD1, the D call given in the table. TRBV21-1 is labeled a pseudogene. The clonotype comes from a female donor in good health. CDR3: CASSPALTPQPGDSGRNTDTQYF. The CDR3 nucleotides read TGTGCCAGCAGCCCCGCTCTCACGCCCCAGCCGGGGGACTCGGGGCGTAACACAGATACGCAGTATTTT.